What follows describes a single T cell receptor (beta chain). This sample is drawn from a study of long-term antiretroviral therapy in people with HIV. Each HIV participant was treated in the United States. Samples were assayed with immunoSEQ v3.0 at survey level. Only in-frame clones appear in the TCRdb table, and some are missing; sequencing was by immunoSEQ multiplex PCR. The sample holds roughly 34,000 clones, 70% to 90% seen once. CDR1 is LNHDA, CDR2 SQIVND, per germline (reference sequence). Trimming pared 4 bases from V and 3 bases from J, leaving 13 bases between. CDR3 size: 15 residues. The chain combines TRBV19 with TRBJ1-5, with D unclear. This receptor was obtained from a woman aged 25 to 45 with HIV. The material was unsorted PBMCs, obtained 2.7 to 2.9 years before starting antiretroviral therapy. The chain's CDR3 is CASSTTLGFNQPQHF. The CDR3 DNA follows: TGTGCCAGTAGTACCACGCTAGGGTTCAATCAGCCCCAGCATTTT.